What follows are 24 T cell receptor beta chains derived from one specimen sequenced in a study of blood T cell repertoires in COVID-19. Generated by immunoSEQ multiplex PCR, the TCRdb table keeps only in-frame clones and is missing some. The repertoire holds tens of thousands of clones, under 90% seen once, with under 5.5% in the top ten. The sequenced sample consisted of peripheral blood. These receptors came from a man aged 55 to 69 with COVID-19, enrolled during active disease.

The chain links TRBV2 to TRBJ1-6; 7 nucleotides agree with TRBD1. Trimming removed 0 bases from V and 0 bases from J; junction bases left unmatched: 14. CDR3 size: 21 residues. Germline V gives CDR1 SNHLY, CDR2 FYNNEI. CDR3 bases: TGTGCCAGCAGTGAAGCGCTTCGAGGGGGCTCCCCCGGCTCCTATAATTCACCCCTCCACTTT. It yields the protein CASSEALRGGSPGSYNSPLHF.

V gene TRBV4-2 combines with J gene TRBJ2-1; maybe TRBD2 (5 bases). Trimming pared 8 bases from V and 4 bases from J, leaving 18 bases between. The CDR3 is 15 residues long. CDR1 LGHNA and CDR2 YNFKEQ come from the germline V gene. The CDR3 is CASRALGLLYNEQFF. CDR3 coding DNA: TGTGCCAGCCGCGCCCTAGGACTCCTATACAATGAGCAGTTCTTC.

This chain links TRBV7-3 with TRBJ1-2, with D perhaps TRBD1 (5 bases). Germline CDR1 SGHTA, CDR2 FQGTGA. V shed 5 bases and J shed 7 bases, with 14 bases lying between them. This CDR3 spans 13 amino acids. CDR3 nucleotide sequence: TGTGCCAGCAGCCTGGATCCAAGGGGTGGCTACACCTTC. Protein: CASSLDPRGGYTF.

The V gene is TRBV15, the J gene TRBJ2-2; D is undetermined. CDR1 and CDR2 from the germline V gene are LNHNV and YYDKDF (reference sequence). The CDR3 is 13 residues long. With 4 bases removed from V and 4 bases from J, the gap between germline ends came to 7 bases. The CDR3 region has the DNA TGTGCCACCAGCACCAGGCTCACCGGGGAGCTGTTTTTT. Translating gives CATSTRLTGELFF.

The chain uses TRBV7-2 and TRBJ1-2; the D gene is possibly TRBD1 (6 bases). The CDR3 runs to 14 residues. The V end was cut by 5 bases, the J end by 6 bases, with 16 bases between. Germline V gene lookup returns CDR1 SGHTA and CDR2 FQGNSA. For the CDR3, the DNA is TGTGCCAGCAGCCGCGACAGGCTGCCTAATGGCTACACCTTC. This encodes CASSRDRLPNGYTF.

As DNA, the CDR3 is TGTGCCAGCAGTGAGGAAGTAGCGGGAGACAACGAGCAGTACTTC. Its translation: CASSEEVAGDNEQYF. This chain uses TRBV2 with TRBJ2-7, with 9 bases aligning to TRBD2. J lost 5 bases, V lost 3 bases, and 8 bases had no gene match. Germline CDR1 reads SNHLY; CDR2 reads FYNNEI. This CDR3 has 15 residues.

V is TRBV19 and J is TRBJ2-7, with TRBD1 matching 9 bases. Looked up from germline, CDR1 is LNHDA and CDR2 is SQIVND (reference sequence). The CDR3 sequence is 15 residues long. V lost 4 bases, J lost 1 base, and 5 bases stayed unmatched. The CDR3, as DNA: TGTGCCAGTAGTAGGGACAGGGTGAGTTCCTACGAGCAGTACTTC. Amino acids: CASSRDRVSSYEQYF.

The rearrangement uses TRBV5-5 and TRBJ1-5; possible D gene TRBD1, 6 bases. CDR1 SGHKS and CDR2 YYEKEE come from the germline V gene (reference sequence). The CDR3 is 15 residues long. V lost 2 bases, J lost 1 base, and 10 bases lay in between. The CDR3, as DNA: TGTGCCAGCAGCTTACGTCAGGGGAGCAATCAGCCCCAGCATTTT. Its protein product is CASSLRQGSNQPQHF.

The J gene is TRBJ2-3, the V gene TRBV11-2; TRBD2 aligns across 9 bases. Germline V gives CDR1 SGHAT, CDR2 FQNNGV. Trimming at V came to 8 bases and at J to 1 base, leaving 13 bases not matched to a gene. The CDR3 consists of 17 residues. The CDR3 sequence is CASAPGVAGVGTDTQYF. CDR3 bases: TGTGCCAGCGCCCCTGGGGTAGCGGGAGTTGGCACAGATACGCAGTATTTT.

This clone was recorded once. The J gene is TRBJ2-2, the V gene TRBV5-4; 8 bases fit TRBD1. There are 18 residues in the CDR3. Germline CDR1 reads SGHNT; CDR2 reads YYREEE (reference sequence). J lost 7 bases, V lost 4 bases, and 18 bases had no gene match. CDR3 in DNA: TGTGCCAGCAGCCGTTACGCAGGACAGGGATTGGGGGGCGGGGAGCTGTTTTTT. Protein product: CASSRYAGQGLGGGELFF.

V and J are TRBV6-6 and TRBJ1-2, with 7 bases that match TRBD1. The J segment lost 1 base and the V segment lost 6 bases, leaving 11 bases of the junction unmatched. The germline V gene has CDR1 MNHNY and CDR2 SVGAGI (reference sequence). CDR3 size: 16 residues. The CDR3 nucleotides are TGTGCCAGCAGACCGGGACAGACTTCCATTAACTATGGCTACACCTTC. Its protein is CASRPGQTSINYGYTF.

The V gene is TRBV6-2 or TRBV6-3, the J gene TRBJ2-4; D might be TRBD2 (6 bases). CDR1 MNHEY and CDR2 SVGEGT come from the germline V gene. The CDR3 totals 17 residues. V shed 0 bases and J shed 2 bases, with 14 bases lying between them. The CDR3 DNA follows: TGTGCCAGCAGTTACTCCGGAGGGCCGGGGTCCAAAAACATTCAGTACTTC. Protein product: CASSYSGGPGSKNIQYF.

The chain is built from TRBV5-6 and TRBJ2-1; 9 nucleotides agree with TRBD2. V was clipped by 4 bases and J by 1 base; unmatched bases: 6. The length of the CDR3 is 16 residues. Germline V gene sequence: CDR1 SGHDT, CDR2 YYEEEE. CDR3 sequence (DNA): TGTGCCAGCAGCGGAACTAGCGGGCCATCCTACAATGAGCAGTTCTTC. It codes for CASSGTSGPSYNEQFF.

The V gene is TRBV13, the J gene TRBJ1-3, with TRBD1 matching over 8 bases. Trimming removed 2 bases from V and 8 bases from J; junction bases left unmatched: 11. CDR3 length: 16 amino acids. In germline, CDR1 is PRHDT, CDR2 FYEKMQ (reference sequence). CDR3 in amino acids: CASSLYSTGEEYTIYF. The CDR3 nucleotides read TGTGCCAGCAGCTTATACTCGACAGGGGAGGAATACACCATATATTTT.

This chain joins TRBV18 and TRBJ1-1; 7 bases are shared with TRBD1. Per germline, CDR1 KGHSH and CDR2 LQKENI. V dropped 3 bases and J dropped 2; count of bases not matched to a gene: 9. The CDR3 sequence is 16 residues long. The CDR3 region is CASSPTLTGRNTEAFF. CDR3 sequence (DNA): TGTGCCAGCTCACCCACCTTGACAGGGAGAAACACTGAAGCTTTCTTT.

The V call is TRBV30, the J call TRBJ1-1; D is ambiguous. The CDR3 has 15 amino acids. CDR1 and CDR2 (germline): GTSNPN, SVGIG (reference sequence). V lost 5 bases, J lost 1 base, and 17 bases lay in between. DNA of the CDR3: TGTGCCTGGTCTTACCCGGGGAGGTCGAACACTGAAGCTTTCTTT. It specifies CAWSYPGRSNTEAFF.

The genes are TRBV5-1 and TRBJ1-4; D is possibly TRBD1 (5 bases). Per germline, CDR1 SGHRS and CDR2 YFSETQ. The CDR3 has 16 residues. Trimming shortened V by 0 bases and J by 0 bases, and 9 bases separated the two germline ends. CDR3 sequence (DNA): TGCGCCAGCAGCTTGGAACGGACACCAACTAATGAAAAACTGTTTTTT. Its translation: CASSLERTPTNEKLFF.

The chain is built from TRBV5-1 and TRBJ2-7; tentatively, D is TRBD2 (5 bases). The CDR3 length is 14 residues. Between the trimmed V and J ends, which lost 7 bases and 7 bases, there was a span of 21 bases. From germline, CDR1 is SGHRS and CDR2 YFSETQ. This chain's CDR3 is CASEGGPSMGEQYF. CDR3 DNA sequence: TGCGCCAGCGAAGGAGGCCCGTCTATGGGGGAGCAGTACTTC.

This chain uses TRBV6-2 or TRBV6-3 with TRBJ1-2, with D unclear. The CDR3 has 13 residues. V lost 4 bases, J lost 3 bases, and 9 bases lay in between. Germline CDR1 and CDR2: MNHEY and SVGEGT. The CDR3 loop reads CASSSSRHYGYTF. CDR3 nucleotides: TGTGCCAGCAGTTCATCTAGGCACTATGGCTACACCTTC.

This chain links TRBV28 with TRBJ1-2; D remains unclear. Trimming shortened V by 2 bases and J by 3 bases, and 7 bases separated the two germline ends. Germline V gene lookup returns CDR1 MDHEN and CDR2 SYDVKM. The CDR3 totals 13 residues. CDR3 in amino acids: CASSLPGHYGYTF. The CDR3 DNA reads TGTGCCAGCAGTTTACCCGGTCACTATGGCTACACCTTC.

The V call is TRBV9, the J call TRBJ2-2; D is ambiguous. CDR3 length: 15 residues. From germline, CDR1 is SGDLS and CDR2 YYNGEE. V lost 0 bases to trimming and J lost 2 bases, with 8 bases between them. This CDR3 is CASSVGTVNTGELFF. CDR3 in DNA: TGTGCCAGCAGCGTAGGTACAGTTAACACCGGGGAGCTGTTTTTT.

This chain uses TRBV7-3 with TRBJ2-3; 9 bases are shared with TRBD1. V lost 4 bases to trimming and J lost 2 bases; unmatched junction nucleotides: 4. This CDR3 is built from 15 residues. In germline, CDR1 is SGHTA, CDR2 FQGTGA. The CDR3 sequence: CASSSGQGNTDTQYF. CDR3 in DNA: TGTGCCAGCAGCTCAGGACAGGGGAACACAGATACGCAGTATTTT.

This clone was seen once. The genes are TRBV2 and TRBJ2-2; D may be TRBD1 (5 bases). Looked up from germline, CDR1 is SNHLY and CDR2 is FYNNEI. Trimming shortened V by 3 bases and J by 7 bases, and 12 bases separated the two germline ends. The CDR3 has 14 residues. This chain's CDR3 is CASSDQGNYGELFF. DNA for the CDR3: TGTGCCAGCAGTGATCAGGGTAACTACGGGGAGCTGTTTTTT.

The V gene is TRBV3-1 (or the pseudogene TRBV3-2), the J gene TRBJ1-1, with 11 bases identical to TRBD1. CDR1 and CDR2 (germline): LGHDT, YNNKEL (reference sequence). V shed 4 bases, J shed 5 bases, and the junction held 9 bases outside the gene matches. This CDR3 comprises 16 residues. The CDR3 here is CASSLPGQGGGTEAFF. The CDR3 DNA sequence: TGTGCCAGCAGCCTCCCGGGACAGGGGGGAGGAACTGAAGCTTTCTTT.